Listed below are T cell receptor beta chains from one sample, sequenced in a study of blood T cells in healthy people across ages. Via MiXCR, TCRdb re-called the 5' RACE reads, giving one row per CDR3 protein. The top ten hold about 26% of the sample, which has over 600,000 distinct CDR3 sequences, approximately 53% seen once. The sequencing sample was made of blood. These receptors all come from a man aged 40-49 years in good health. CDR3s include the opening cysteine and the closing phenylalanine or tryptophan. The D gene is left open where the match is weak. Size is stated for part of the rows, as once, few or many counts, or as a class when the clone is expanded.

D gene: .
V gene: TRBV29-1
J gene: TRBJ1-2
clone size: few
CDR3 protein: CSVDSQTNYGYTF
CDR3 DNA: TGCAGCGTTGATTCGCAGACCAACTATGGCTACACCTTC

D gene: TRBD2
V gene: TRBV5-1
J gene: TRBJ2-1
clone size: .
CDR3 protein: CASSLAPSAGADNEQFF
CDR3 DNA: TGCGCCAGCAGCTTGGCCCCGTCAGCGGGAGCCGACAATGAGCAGTTCTTC

D gene: TRBD1
V gene: TRBV3-1
J gene: TRBJ2-7
clone size: .
CDR3 protein: CASTRDRGYEQYF
CDR3 DNA: TGTGCCAGCACCCGGGACAGGGGCTACGAGCAGTACTTC

D gene: .
V gene: TRBV9
J gene: TRBJ1-1
clone size: .
CDR3 protein: CASSAGAMGEAFF
CDR3 DNA: TGTGCCAGCAGCGCGGGGGCTATGGGTGAAGCTTTCTTT

D gene: TRBD2
V gene: TRBV14
J gene: TRBJ2-5
clone size: .
CDR3 protein: CASSPPTSRNQETQYF
CDR3 DNA: TGTGCCAGCAGCCCGCCGACTAGCAGAAACCAAGAGACCCAGTACTTC

D gene: .
V gene: TRBV20-1
J gene: TRBJ2-3
clone size: .
CDR3 protein: CSAREPGTFLADTQYF
CDR3 DNA: TGCAGTGCTAGAGAACCCGGGACATTTCTAGCAGATACGCAGTATTTT

D gene: TRBD2
V gene: TRBV7-2
J gene: TRBJ2-4
clone size: .
CDR3 protein: CASSMTSGRGGKNIQYF
CDR3 DNA: TGTGCCAGCAGCATGACTAGCGGGAGAGGGGGCAAAAACATTCAGTACTTC

D gene: TRBD1
V gene: TRBV24-1
J gene: TRBJ2-7
clone size: .
CDR3 protein: CATSDPGQGFYEQYF
CDR3 DNA: TGTGCCACCAGTGATCCTGGACAGGGTTTCTACGAGCAGTACTTC

D gene: .
V gene: TRBV27
J gene: TRBJ2-1
clone size: .
CDR3 protein: CASSLRARGVNNEQFF
CDR3 DNA: TGTGCCAGCAGTTTACGCGCGAGGGGTGTAAACAATGAGCAGTTCTTC

D gene: .
V gene: TRBV7-9
J gene: TRBJ2-1
clone size: .
CDR3 protein: CASSVKQGSYNEQFF
CDR3 DNA: TGTGCCAGCAGCGTAAAACAAGGATCCTACAATGAGCAGTTCTTC

D gene: TRBD1
V gene: TRBV29-1
J gene: TRBJ2-1
clone size: few
CDR3 protein: CSGHGQGGNEQFF
CDR3 DNA: TGCAGCGGCCACGGACAGGGGGGCAATGAGCAGTTCTTC

D gene: TRBD2
V gene: TRBV14
J gene: TRBJ2-7
clone size: few
CDR3 protein: CASSQTGTSGPSSYEQYF
CDR3 DNA: TGTGCCAGCAGCCAAACCGGGACTAGCGGGCCCAGCTCCTACGAGCAGTACTTC

D gene: TRBD2
V gene: TRBV4-3
J gene: TRBJ2-1
clone size: once
CDR3 protein: CASSQIGLAGNNEQFF
CDR3 DNA: TGCGCCAGCAGCCAAATAGGACTAGCGGGCAACAATGAGCAGTTCTTC

D gene: .
V gene: TRBV5-1
J gene: TRBJ2-4
clone size: .
CDR3 protein: CAKNIQYF
CDR3 DNA: TGCGCCAAAAACATTCAGTACTTC

D gene: TRBD2
V gene: TRBV20-1
J gene: TRBJ2-2
clone size: .
CDR3 protein: CSAKTSGRIGGELFF
CDR3 DNA: TGCAGTGCTAAAACTAGCGGGAGGATAGGCGGGGAGCTGTTTTTT

D gene: TRBD1
V gene: TRBV18
J gene: TRBJ2-7
clone size: .
CDR3 protein: CASSPDRVQEQYF
CDR3 DNA: TGTGCCAGCTCTCCGGACAGGGTTCAAGAGCAGTACTTC

D gene: .
V gene: TRBV10-3
J gene: TRBJ1-2
clone size: .
CDR3 protein: CAINSLWGRLSFNYGYTF
CDR3 DNA: TGTGCCATCAACTCCCTTTGGGGCAGGCTCTCCTTTAACTATGGCTACACCTTC

D gene: TRBD1
V gene: TRBV7-3
J gene: TRBJ2-3
clone size: few
CDR3 protein: CASSSGTGSWGQYF
CDR3 DNA: TGTGCCAGCAGCTCCGGGACAGGGTCGTGGGGGCAGTATTTT

D gene: .
V gene: TRBV7-9
J gene: TRBJ2-1
clone size: .
CDR3 protein: CASSLHEGARYEQFF
CDR3 DNA: TGTGCCAGCAGCCTACACGAGGGCGCGAGGTATGAGCAGTTCTTC

D gene: .
V gene: TRBV5-4
J gene: TRBJ2-3
clone size: .
CDR3 protein: CASSLGGGYTDTQYF
CDR3 DNA: TGTGCCAGCAGCTTGGGCGGAGGTTACACAGATACGCAGTATTTT

D gene: .
V gene: TRBV11-2
J gene: TRBJ2-7
clone size: .
CDR3 protein: CASSPIQKSYEQYF
CDR3 DNA: TGTGCCAGCAGCCCGATACAAAAATCCTACGAGCAGTACTTC

D gene: TRBD2
V gene: TRBV2
J gene: TRBJ2-3
clone size: .
CDR3 protein: CASKRLAGVGDTQYF
CDR3 DNA: TGTGCCAGCAAACGCCTAGCGGGAGTCGGGGATACGCAGTATTTT

D gene: TRBD1
V gene: TRBV29-1
J gene: TRBJ1-2
clone size: few
CDR3 protein: CSVSGGQGFHGYTF
CDR3 DNA: TGCAGCGTTAGCGGGGGACAGGGTTTTCATGGCTACACCTTC

D gene: .
V gene: TRBV29-1
J gene: TRBJ1-2
clone size: .
CDR3 protein: CSVGADYYGYTF
CDR3 DNA: TGCAGCGTTGGGGCCGACTATTATGGCTACACCTTC

D gene: .
V gene: TRBV7-3
J gene: TRBJ2-6
clone size: .
CDR3 protein: CASSLSILSGANVLTF
CDR3 DNA: TGTGCCAGCAGCTTAAGTATCCTCTCTGGGGCCAACGTCCTAACTTTC

D gene: TRBD2
V gene: TRBV29-1
J gene: TRBJ2-1
clone size: few
CDR3 protein: CSVLTGTSGGKEQFF
CDR3 DNA: TGCAGCGTCCTCACTGGGACTAGCGGCGGCAAGGAGCAGTTCTTC

D gene: TRBD2
V gene: TRBV20-1
J gene: TRBJ2-1
clone size: .
CDR3 protein: CSASSTLAGGLNEQFF
CDR3 DNA: TGCAGTGCTAGTTCTACACTAGCGGGGGGGCTGAATGAGCAGTTCTTC

D gene: TRBD2
V gene: TRBV6-5
J gene: TRBJ2-4
clone size: .
CDR3 protein: CASSYTSGQPLAKNIQYF
CDR3 DNA: TGTGCCAGCAGTTACACTAGCGGGCAACCGCTAGCCAAAAACATTCAGTACTTC

D gene: TRBD2
V gene: TRBV29-1
J gene: TRBJ2-1
clone size: few
CDR3 protein: CTSDVGGEYNEQFF
CDR3 DNA: TGCACAAGTGACGTCGGGGGGGAGTACAATGAGCAGTTCTTC

D gene: .
V gene: TRBV9
J gene: TRBJ2-3
clone size: few
CDR3 protein: CASSLHPGPTSTDTQYF
CDR3 DNA: TGTGCCAGCAGCCTCCACCCTGGGCCTACCAGCACAGATACGCAGTATTTT

D gene: TRBD1
V gene: TRBV6-4
J gene: TRBJ1-1
clone size: .
CDR3 protein: CASRGDSNTEAFF
CDR3 DNA: TGTGCCAGCAGAGGGGACAGTAACACTGAAGCTTTCTTT

D gene: TRBD1
V gene: TRBV9
J gene: TRBJ2-5
clone size: .
CDR3 protein: CASSVGDRGSETQYF
CDR3 DNA: TGTGCCAGCAGCGTAGGTGACAGGGGTTCGGAGACCCAGTACTTC

D gene: TRBD1
V gene: TRBV12-5
J gene: TRBJ2-4
clone size: .
CDR3 protein: CASGFKGQAKNIQYF
CDR3 DNA: TGTGCTAGTGGTTTTAAGGGACAGGCCAAAAACATTCAGTACTTC

D gene: .
V gene: TRBV27
J gene: TRBJ2-3
clone size: few
CDR3 protein: CAVRDNIRQDTQYF
CDR3 DNA: TGTGCCGTTCGGGACAATATTAGACAGGATACGCAGTATTTT

D gene: .
V gene: TRBV4-2
J gene: TRBJ1-4
clone size: .
CDR3 protein: CASSQDTGTQRAEKLFF
CDR3 DNA: TGTGCCAGCAGCCAAGATACAGGTACCCAGAGGGCGGAAAAACTGTTTTTT

D gene: .
V gene: TRBV10-3
J gene: TRBJ2-5
clone size: few
CDR3 protein: CAIGGREETQYF
CDR3 DNA: TGTGCCATCGGAGGCAGGGAAGAGACCCAGTACTTC

D gene: .
V gene: TRBV28
J gene: TRBJ1-1
clone size: .
CDR3 protein: CATILRGVNTEAFF
CDR3 DNA: TGTGCCACCATCTTGCGGGGGGTCAACACTGAAGCTTTCTTT

D gene: .
V gene: TRBV24-1
J gene: TRBJ2-7
clone size: .
CDR3 protein: CATSGSGEQYF
CDR3 DNA: TGTGCCACCAGTGGCTCGGGTGAGCAGTACTTC

D gene: .
V gene: TRBV20-1
J gene: TRBJ2-5
clone size: .
CDR3 protein: CSARSLGGETQYF
CDR3 DNA: TGCAGTGCTAGATCGCTGGGGGGAGAGACCCAGTACTTC

D gene: TRBD1
V gene: TRBV25-1
J gene: TRBJ2-7
clone size: few
CDR3 protein: CASSGVKGTAYEQYF
CDR3 DNA: TGTGCCAGCAGTGGCGTAAAAGGGACAGCTTACGAGCAGTACTTC

D gene: .
V gene: TRBV21-1
J gene: TRBJ2-3
clone size: .
CDR3 protein: CASSKALCGQGQGARGTQYF
CDR3 DNA: TGTGCCAGCAGCAAAGCCCTATGTGGTCAGGGACAGGGGGCGCGAGGTACGCAGTATTTT

D gene: TRBD1
V gene: TRBV29-1
J gene: TRBJ2-5
clone size: .
CDR3 protein: CSVDRDRQETQYF
CDR3 DNA: TGCAGCGTGGACCGGGACAGACAAGAGACCCAGTACTTC

D gene: .
V gene: TRBV20-1
J gene: TRBJ2-7
clone size: .
CDR3 protein: CSARDLGGISEQYF
CDR3 DNA: TGCAGTGCTAGAGATCTGGGGGGAATCTCCGAGCAGTACTTC

D gene: .
V gene: TRBV2
J gene: TRBJ2-3
clone size: few
CDR3 protein: CASSGGRLDITDTQYF
CDR3 DNA: TGTGCCAGCAGTGGGGGGCGGCTAGACATCACAGATACGCAGTATTTT

D gene: .
V gene: TRBV10-3
J gene: TRBJ2-2
clone size: few
CDR3 protein: CAIPLNTGTIGELFF
CDR3 DNA: TGTGCCATTCCCCTAAATACCGGGACCATCGGGGAGCTGTTTTTT

D gene: TRBD1
V gene: TRBV7-2
J gene: TRBJ2-1
clone size: .
CDR3 protein: CASSAQGIAYNEQFF
CDR3 DNA: TGTGCCAGCAGCGCACAGGGGATTGCCTACAATGAGCAGTTCTTC

D gene: TRBD1
V gene: TRBV27
J gene: TRBJ1-6
clone size: .
CDR3 protein: CASSPFAQGVSPLHF
CDR3 DNA: TGTGCCAGCAGCCCGTTCGCGCAGGGGGTATCACCCCTCCACTTT

D gene: TRBD2
V gene: TRBV9
J gene: TRBJ2-7
clone size: few
CDR3 protein: CASSGGGTGYEQYF
CDR3 DNA: TGTGCCAGCAGCGGCGGGGGGACTGGCTACGAGCAGTACTTC

D gene: .
V gene: TRBV7-9
J gene: TRBJ2-7
clone size: many
CDR3 protein: CASSSTRNEQYF
CDR3 DNA: TGTGCCAGCAGCTCTACTAGGAACGAGCAGTACTTC

D gene: .
V gene: TRBV11-3
J gene: TRBJ2-7
clone size: .
CDR3 protein: CASSLDTGPNSEQYF
CDR3 DNA: TGTGCCAGCAGCTTAGATACGGGACCCAATTCCGAGCAGTACTTC

D gene: .
V gene: TRBV5-1
J gene: TRBJ2-5
clone size: .
CDR3 protein: CASSLAEQGYQETQYF
CDR3 DNA: TGCGCCAGCAGCTTGGCGGAACAGGGCTACCAAGAGACCCAGTACTTC

D gene: TRBD2
V gene: TRBV6-5
J gene: TRBJ2-7
clone size: many
CDR3 protein: CASSKLAGAESEQYF
CDR3 DNA: TGTGCCAGCAGTAAACTAGCGGGAGCTGAGTCCGAGCAGTACTTC